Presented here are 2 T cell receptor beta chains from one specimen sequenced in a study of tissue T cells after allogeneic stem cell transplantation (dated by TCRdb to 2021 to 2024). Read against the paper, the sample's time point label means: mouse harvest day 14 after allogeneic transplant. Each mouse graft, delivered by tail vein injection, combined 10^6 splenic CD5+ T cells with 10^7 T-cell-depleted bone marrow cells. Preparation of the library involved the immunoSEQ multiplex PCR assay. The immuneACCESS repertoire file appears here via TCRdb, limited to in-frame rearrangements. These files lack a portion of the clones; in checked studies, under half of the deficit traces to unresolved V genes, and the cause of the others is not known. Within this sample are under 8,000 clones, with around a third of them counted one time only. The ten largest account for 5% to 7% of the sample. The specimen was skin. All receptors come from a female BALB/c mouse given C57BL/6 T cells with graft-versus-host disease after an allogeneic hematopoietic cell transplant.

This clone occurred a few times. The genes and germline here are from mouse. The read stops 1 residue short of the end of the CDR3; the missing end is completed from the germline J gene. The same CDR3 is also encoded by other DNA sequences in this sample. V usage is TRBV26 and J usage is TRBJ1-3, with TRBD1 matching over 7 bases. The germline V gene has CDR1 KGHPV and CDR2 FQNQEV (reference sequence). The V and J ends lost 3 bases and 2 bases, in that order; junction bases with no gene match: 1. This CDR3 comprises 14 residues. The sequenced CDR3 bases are TGTGCCAGCAGTCTAGACAGGGCTGGAAATACGCTCTAT. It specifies CASSLDRAGNTLY. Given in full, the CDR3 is CASSLDRAGNTLYF.

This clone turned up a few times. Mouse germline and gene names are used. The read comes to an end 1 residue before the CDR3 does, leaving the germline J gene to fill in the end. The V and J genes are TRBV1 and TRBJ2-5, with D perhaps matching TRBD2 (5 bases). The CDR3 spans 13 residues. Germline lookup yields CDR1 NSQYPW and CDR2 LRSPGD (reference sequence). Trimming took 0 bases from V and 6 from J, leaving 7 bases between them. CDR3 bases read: TGCACCTGCAGTGCAGATCCTGGGGACACCCAGTAC. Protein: CTCSADPGDTQY. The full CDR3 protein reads CTCSADPGDTQYF.